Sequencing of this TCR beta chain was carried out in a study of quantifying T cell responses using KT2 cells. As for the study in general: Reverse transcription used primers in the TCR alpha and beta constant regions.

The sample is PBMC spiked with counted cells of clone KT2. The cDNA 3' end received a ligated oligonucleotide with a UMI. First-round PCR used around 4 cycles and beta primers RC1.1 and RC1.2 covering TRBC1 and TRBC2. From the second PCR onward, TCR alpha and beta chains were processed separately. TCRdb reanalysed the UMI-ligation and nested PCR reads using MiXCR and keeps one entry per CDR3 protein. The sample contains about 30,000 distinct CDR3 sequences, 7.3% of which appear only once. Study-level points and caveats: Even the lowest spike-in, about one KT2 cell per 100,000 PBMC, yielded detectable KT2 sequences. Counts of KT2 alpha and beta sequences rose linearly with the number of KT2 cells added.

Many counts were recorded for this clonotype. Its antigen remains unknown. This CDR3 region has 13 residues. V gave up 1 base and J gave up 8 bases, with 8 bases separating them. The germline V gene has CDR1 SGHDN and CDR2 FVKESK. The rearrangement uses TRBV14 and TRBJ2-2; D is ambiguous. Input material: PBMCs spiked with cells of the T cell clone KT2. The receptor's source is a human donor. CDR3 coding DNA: TGTGCCAGCAGCCAAGTTAACAGTGGGGAGCTGTTTTTT. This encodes CASSQVNSGELFF. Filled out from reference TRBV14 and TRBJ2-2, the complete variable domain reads EAGVTQFPSHSVIEKGQTVTLRCDPISGHDNLYWYRRVMGKEIKFLLHFVKESKQDESGMPNNRFLAERTGGTYSTLKVQPAELEDSGVYFCASSQVNSGELFFGEGSRLTVL.